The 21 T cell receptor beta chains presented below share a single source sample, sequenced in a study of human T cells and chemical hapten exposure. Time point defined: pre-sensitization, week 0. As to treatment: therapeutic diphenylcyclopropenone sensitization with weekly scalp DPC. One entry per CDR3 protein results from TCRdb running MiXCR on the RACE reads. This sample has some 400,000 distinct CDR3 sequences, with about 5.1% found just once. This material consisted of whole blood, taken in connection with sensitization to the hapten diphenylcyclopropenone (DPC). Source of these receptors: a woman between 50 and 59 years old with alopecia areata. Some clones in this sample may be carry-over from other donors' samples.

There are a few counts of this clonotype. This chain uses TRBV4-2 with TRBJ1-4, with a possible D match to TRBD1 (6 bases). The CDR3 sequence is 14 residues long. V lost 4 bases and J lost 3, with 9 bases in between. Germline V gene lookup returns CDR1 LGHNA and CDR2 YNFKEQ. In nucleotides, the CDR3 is TGTGCCAGCAGCCTCAGGGGTGCTAATGAAAAACTGTTTTTT. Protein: CASSLRGANEKLFF.

CDR3 loop: CAISASRGSDEKLFF. The CDR3 bases are TGTGCCATCAGTGCCTCCAGGGGCTCTGATGAAAAACTGTTTTTT. This chain uses TRBV10-3 with TRBJ1-4, with D perhaps matching TRBD1 (6 bases). Trimming cost V 4 bases and J 6 bases, with 15 bases left between them. The CDR3 consists of 15 residues. Germline V CDR1 and CDR2: ENHRY, SYGVKD.

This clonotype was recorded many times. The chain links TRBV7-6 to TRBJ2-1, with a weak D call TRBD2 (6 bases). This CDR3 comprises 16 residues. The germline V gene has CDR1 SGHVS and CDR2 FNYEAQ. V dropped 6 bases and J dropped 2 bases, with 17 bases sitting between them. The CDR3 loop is CASSSLGRGTYNEQFF. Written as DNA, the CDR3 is TGTGCCAGCAGTTCCTTGGGGCGGGGAACCTACAATGAGCAGTTCTTC.

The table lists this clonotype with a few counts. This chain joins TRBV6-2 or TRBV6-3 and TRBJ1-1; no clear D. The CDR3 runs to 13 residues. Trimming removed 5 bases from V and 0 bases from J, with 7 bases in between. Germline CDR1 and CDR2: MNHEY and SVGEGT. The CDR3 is CASSAILNTEAFF. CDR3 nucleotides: TGTGCCAGCAGTGCGATACTGAACACTGAAGCTTTCTTT.

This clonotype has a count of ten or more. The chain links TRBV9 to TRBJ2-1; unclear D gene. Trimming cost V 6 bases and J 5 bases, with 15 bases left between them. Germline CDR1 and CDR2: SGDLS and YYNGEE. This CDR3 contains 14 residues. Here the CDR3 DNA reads TGTGCCAGCACCGTTAGCAGCTGGGACAATGAGCAGTTCTTC. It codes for CASTVSSWDNEQFF. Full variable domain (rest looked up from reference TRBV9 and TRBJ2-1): DSGVTQTPKHLITATGQRVTLRCSPRSGDLSVYWYQQSLDQGLQFLIQYYNGEERAKGNILERFSAQQFPDLHSELNLSSLELGDSALYFCASTVSSWDNEQFFGPGTRLTVL.

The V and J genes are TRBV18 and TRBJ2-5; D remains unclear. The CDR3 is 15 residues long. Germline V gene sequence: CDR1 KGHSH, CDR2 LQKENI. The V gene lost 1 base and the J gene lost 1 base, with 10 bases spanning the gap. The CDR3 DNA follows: TGTGCCAGCTCACCACTCGCAGAAACCCAAGAGACCCAGTACTTC. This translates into CASSPLAETQETQYF.

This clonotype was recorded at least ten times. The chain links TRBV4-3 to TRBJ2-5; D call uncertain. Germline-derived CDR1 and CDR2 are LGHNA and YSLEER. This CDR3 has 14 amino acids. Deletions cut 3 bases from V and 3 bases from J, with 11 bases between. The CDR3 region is CASSQGIVKETQYF. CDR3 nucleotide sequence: TGCGCCAGCAGCCAGGGTATCGTTAAAGAGACCCAGTACTTC.

The CDR3 protein is CASRSLGTASYEQYF. In nucleotides, the CDR3 is TGTGCCAGCAGGTCCCTGGGGACAGCTAGCTACGAGCAGTACTTC. The chain has TRBV28 and TRBJ2-7; 7 bases match TRBD1. CDR3 length: 15 amino acids. With 6 bases clipped from V and 3 bases from J, the junction kept 11 bases outside the gene matches. Germline V lookup: CDR1 MDHEN, CDR2 SYDVKM.

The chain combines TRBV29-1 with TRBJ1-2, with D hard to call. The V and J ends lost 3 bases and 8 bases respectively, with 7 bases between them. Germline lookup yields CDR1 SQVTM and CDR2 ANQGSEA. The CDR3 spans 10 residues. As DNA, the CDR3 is TGCAGCGTTGAGACGGCCGGCTACACCTTC. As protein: CSVETAGYTF.

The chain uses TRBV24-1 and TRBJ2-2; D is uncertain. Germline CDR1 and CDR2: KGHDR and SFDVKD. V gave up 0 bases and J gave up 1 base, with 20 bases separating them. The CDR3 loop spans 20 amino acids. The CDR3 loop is CATSDLWTRLELLNTGELFF. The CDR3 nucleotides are TGTGCCACCAGTGATTTGTGGACGAGGCTGGAACTTTTGAACACCGGGGAGCTGTTTTTT.

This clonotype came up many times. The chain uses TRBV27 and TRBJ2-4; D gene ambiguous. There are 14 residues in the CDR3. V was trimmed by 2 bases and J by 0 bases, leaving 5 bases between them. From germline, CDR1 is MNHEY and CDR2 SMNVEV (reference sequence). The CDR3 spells CASSLGVAKNIQYF. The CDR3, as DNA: TGTGCCAGCAGTTTAGGTGTAGCCAAAAACATTCAGTACTTC.

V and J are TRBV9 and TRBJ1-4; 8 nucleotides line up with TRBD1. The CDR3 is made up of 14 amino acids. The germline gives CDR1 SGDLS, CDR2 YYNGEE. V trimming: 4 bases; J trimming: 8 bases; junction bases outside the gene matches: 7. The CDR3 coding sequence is TGTGCCAGCAGCACGACAGGGGTCGGGGAAAAACTGTTTTTT. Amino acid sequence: CASSTTGVGEKLFF.

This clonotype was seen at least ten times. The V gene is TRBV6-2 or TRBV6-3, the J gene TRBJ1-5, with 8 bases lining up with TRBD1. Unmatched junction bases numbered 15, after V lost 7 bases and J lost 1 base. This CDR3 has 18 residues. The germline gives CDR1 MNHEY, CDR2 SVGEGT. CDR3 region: CASKEDRVIQVSNQPQHF. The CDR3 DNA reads TGTGCCAGCAAGGAGGACAGGGTGATCCAAGTAAGCAATCAGCCCCAGCATTTT.

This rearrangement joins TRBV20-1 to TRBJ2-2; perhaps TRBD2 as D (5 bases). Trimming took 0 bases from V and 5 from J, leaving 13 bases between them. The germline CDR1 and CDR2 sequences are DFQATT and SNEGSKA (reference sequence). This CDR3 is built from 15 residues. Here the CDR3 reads CSARDLAGYTGELFF. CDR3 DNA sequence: TGCAGTGCTAGAGATCTAGCCGGGTATACCGGGGAGCTGTTTTTT.

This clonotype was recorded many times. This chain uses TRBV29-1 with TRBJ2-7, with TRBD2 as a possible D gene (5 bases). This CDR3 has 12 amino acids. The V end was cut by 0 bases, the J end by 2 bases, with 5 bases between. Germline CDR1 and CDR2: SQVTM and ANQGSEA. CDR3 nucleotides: TGCAGCGTTGAAGAGGGAGCCTACGAGCAGTACTTC. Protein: CSVEEGAYEQYF.

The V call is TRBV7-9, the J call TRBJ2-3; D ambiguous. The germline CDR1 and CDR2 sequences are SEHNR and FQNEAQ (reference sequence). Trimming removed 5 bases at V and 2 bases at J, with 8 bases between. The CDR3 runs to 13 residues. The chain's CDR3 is CASSPATTDTQYF. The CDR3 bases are TGTGCCAGCAGCCCAGCAACCACAGATACGCAGTATTTT.

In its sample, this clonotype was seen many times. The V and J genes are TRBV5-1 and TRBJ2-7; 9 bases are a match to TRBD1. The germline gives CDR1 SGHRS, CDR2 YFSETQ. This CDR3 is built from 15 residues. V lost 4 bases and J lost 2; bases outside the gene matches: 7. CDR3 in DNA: TGCGCCAGCAGCCGAATTACAGGGGGCGCCTACGAGCAGTACTTC. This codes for CASSRITGGAYEQYF.

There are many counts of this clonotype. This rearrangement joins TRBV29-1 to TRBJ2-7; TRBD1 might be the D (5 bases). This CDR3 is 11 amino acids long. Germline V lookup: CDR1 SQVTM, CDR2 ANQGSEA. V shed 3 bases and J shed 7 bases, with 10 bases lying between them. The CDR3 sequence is CSVEKGMEQYF. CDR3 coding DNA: TGCAGCGTTGAGAAGGGGATGGAGCAGTACTTC.

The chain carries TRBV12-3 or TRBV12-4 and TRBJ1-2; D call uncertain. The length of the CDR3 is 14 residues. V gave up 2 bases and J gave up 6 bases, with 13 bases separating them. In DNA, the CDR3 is TGTGCCAGCAGTTTAAATGGGCCAAGCCATGGCTACACCTTC. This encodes CASSLNGPSHGYTF.

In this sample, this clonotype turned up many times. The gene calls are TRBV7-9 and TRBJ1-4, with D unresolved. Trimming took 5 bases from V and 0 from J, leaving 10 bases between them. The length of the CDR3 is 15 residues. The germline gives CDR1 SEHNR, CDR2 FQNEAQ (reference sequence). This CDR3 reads CASSPTVATNEKLFF. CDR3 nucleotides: TGTGCCAGCAGCCCAACAGTTGCAACTAATGAAAAACTGTTTTTT.

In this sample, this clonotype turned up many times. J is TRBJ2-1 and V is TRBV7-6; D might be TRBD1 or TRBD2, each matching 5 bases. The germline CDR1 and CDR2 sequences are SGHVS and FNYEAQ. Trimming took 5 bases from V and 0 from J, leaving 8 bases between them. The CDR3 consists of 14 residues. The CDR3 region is CASSGGYSYNEQFF. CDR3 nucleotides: TGTGCCAGCAGCGGGGGTTACTCCTACAATGAGCAGTTCTTC.